This T cell receptor beta chain is drawn from a study of low-dose radiotherapy and immunotherapy resistance in tumors. First-strand cDNA used TRAV- and TRBV-specific primers, covering alpha and beta chains. Using a constant-region primer together with a V-primer adapter, TCRs were subjected to approximately 20 PCR cycles of amplification. MiXCR was run by TCRdb on the reads, yielding one entry per CDR3 protein. The sample consists of approximately 90,000 distinct CDR3 sequences, 9% to 9.5% of them appearing once. There are many counts of this clonotype. This CDR3 spans 15 amino acids. The V gene's germline CDR1 is SGHTA and CDR2 FQGNSA. V gave up 1 base and J gave up 4 bases, with 13 bases separating them. The time point: before trial treatment.

The TCR sequence derives from a male donor with prostate cancer. V and J are TRBV7-2 and TRBJ1-2, with no clear D. The source material was PBMCs, sampled before treatment. The CDR3 sequence: CASSLGQPRGYGYTF. The CDR3 bases are TGTGCCAGCAGCTTAGGTCAGCCTCGTGGCTATGGCTACACCTTC.